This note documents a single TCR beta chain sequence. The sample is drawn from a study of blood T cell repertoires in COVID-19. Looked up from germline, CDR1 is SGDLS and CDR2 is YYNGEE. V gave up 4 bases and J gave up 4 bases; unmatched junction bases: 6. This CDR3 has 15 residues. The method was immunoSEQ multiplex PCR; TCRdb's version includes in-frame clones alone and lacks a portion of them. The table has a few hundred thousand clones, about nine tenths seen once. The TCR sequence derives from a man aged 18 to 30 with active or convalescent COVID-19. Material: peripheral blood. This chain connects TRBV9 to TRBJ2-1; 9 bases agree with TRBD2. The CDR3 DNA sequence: TGTGCCAGCAGCATCTCTAGCGGGGAATACAATGAGCAGTTCTTC. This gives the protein CASSISSGEYNEQFF.